The 28 T cell receptor beta chains reported below all come from one sample, sequenced in a study of cytomegalovirus exposure and HLA in healthy donors. It was with 60 Vbeta and 13 Jbeta primers that the PCR ran. Libraries were prepared by immunoSEQ multiplex PCR; TCRdb keeps only in-frame clonotypes and omits some of them. The sample carries 100,000 to 150,000 clones, roughly two thirds recorded once. Sequenced: PBMCs. These receptor sequences come from a young man in good health and CMV-seropositive.

The genes are TRBV5-1 and TRBJ2-3; 8 positions match TRBD2. The ends lost 4 bases at V and 3 bases at J; junction bases unmatched: 7. CDR3 length: 15 amino acids. Germline V CDR1 and CDR2: SGHRS, YFSETQ. CDR3 region: CASSRQAGVTDTQYF. The CDR3 DNA follows: TGCGCCAGCAGCCGCCAAGCGGGAGTGACAGATACGCAGTATTTT.

As concerns this clone: A junction end diverges from the germline sequence, so it may reflect a read error. The chain joins TRBV20-1 to TRBJ2-7; D might be TRBD1 (6 bases). Germline loops: CDR1 DFQATT, CDR2 SNEGSKA (reference sequence). CDR3 length: 11 residues. For the CDR3, the DNA is TGCAGTGCTGGCCCGGGACACGAGAAGTACTTC. Protein product: CSAGPGHEKYF.

This clone has a single count. This chain joins TRBV9 and TRBJ2-1; the D gene is possibly TRBD1 (6 bases). CDR3 length equals 15 residues. The V end was cut by 4 bases, the J end by 4 bases, with 15 bases between. The germline V gene has CDR1 SGDLS and CDR2 YYNGEE. In nucleotides, the CDR3 is TGTGCCAGCAGCTATACCGGGACAACTTACAATGAGCAGTTCTTC. Translation: CASSYTGTTYNEQFF.

This clone turned up a few times. The chain combines TRBV10-3 with TRBJ1-2, with 10 bases aligning to TRBD1. The trim removed 0 bases at V and 10 bases at J, leaving 8 bases unmatched. Germline assignment: CDR1 ENHRY and CDR2 SYGVKD. This CDR3 has 15 amino acids. The CDR3 DNA sequence: TGTGCCATCAGTGAGTCGATCGGGACAGGGGTTCCCTACACCTTC. Its translation is CAISESIGTGVPYTF.

This chain uses TRBV11-1 with TRBJ1-1; a weak D match, TRBD1 (5 bases). V was clipped by 4 bases and J by 8 bases, with 14 bases between them. Germline loops: CDR1 SGHAT, CDR2 FQDESV (reference sequence). The CDR3 length is 13 residues. The CDR3 spells CASSWDGGLEAFF. CDR3 nucleotide sequence: TGTGCCAGCAGCTGGGACGGAGGGTTGGAAGCTTTCTTT.

As concerns this clone: One end of the junction is discordant with germline, which a read error may explain. The rearrangement links TRBV30 to TRBJ2-5, with 15 bases fitting TRBD2. The germline V gene encodes CDR1 GTSNPN and CDR2 SVGIG (reference sequence). The CDR3 consists of 14 residues. This CDR3 is CAWTPGTSGRPEHF. The CDR3 nucleotides read TGTGCCTGGACCCCCGGGACTAGCGGGAGGCCCGAGCACTTC.

The V gene is TRBV4-2, the J gene TRBJ2-7, with 7 bases that match TRBD1. The V and J ends lost 0 bases and 5 bases, in that order; junction bases with no gene match: 13. The CDR3 totals 17 residues. Germline CDR1 is LGHNA and CDR2 is YNFKEQ. CDR3 bases: TGTGCCAGCAGCCAAGATACCCGGTGGGACAGTGACAACGAGCAGTACTTC. Protein sequence: CASSQDTRWDSDNEQYF.

The sample holds a few counts of this clone. The CDR3 DNA reads TGTGCCAGTAGTCCTCGACAGGGTAATGGCTACACCTTC. It codes for CASSPRQGNGYTF. J is TRBJ1-2 and V is TRBV19; 7 bases match TRBD1. The CDR3 consists of 13 residues. J was trimmed by 6 bases and V by 5 bases; bases with no gene match: 6. Germline loops: CDR1 LNHDA, CDR2 SQIVND (reference sequence).

In DNA, the CDR3 is TGCGCCAGCAGCCATGAGATGGTTGACACCGGGGAGCTGTTTTTT. Protein product: CASSHEMVDTGELFF. This chain links TRBV4-3 with TRBJ2-2; D ambiguous. The CDR3 spans 15 residues. Deletions cut 3 bases from V and 3 bases from J, with 11 bases between. CDR1 is LGHNA, CDR2 YSLEER, per germline.

The chain uses TRBV27 and TRBJ2-5, with TRBD2 matching over 7 bases. This CDR3 is built from 14 residues. Per germline, CDR1 MNHEY and CDR2 SMNVEV (reference sequence). The J segment lost 2 bases and the V segment lost 3 bases, leaving 3 bases of the junction unmatched. The CDR3 here is CASSFGLEQETQYF. The CDR3 nucleotides read TGTGCCAGCAGTTTTGGACTAGAGCAAGAGACCCAGTACTTC.

The chain recombines TRBV5-4 with TRBJ2-7, with D perhaps TRBD1 (7 bases). V was pared by 5 bases and J by 1 base, with 16 bases between. Germline V gene lookup returns CDR1 SGHNT and CDR2 YYREEE (reference sequence). The CDR3 covers 15 residues. This CDR3 reads CASSWGGQDSYEQYF. CDR3 sequence (DNA): TGTGCCAGCAGTTGGGGAGGACAGGATTCCTACGAGCAGTACTTC.

As concerns this clone: Other DNA sequences from this sample encode an identical CDR3 as well. The gene calls are TRBV27 and TRBJ2-3; D not certain. The V gene lost 2 bases and the J gene lost 6 bases, with 9 bases spanning the gap. Germline CDR1 reads MNHEY; CDR2 reads SMNVEV (reference sequence). The CDR3 spans 13 residues. The CDR3 region has the DNA TGTGCCAGCAGTTTACTTCCCCCCGATACGCAGTATTTT. It codes for CASSLLPPDTQYF.

This clone has just a few counts. The rearrangement links TRBV7-2 to TRBJ2-1; TRBD1 might be the D (6 bases). V lost 1 base, J lost 8 bases, and 9 bases lay in between. This CDR3 contains 13 residues. Germline CDR1 and CDR2: SGHTA and FQGNSA. CDR3 sequence reads: CASSLERQDEQFF. The CDR3 DNA reads TGTGCCAGCAGCTTAGAGAGACAGGATGAGCAGTTCTTC.

V is TRBV4-2 and J is TRBJ2-7; D unclear. The length of the CDR3 is 14 residues. Trimming shortened V by 0 bases and J by 1 base, and 7 bases separated the two germline ends. CDR1 is LGHNA, CDR2 YNFKEQ, per germline. CDR3 bases: TGTGCCAGCAGCCAAGATAATTTTTCCTACGAGCAGTACTTC. Translating gives CASSQDNFSYEQYF.

V usage is TRBV9 and J usage is TRBJ1-5; D gene ambiguous. Germline CDR1 SGDLS, CDR2 YYNGEE. The CDR3 extends over 14 amino acids. The V and J ends lost 4 bases and 1 base respectively, with 9 bases between them. CDR3 protein: CASSRGQSNQPQHF. The DNA for the CDR3 is TGTGCCAGCAGCCGAGGGCAGAGCAATCAGCCCCAGCATTTT.

The V and J genes are TRBV9 and TRBJ1-5, with 9 positions matching TRBD1. CDR3 length: 15 residues. V dropped 3 bases and J dropped 4; count of bases not matched to a gene: 5. Per the germline V gene, CDR1 is SGDLS and CDR2 is YYNGEE. CDR3 sequence: CASSAQGAGNQPQHF. The CDR3 DNA sequence: TGTGCCAGCAGCGCACAGGGGGCAGGAAATCAGCCCCAGCATTTT.

The V gene is TRBV5-4, the J gene TRBJ1-1; TRBD1 matches 7 bases. This CDR3 comprises 16 residues. Germline-derived CDR1 and CDR2 are SGHNT and YYREEE (reference sequence). V lost 3 bases to trimming and J lost 2 bases; unmatched junction nucleotides: 10. The CDR3 DNA follows: TGTGCCAGCAGCTCCTCTCCGGGACAGATTAACACTGAAGCTTTCTTT. Amino acids: CASSSSPGQINTEAFF.

This chain uses TRBV7-9 with TRBJ2-5, with a possible D match to TRBD2 (6 bases). The last part of the DNA fits TRBJ2-7 better; the J call may be wrong. Per germline, CDR1 SEHNR and CDR2 FQNEAQ (reference sequence). This CDR3 contains 14 residues. The CDR3 nucleotides read TGTGCCAGCAGCTTACCGGGAGAGTCCTACGAGCAGTACTTC. It yields the protein CASSLPGESYEQYF.

In this sample, this clone turned up once. The V gene is TRBV5-1, the J gene TRBJ2-3, with TRBD2 matching over 9 bases. There are 17 residues in the CDR3. Trimming cost V 5 bases and J 2 bases; bases outside gene matches: 12. CDR1 SGHRS and CDR2 YFSETQ come from the germline V gene. The CDR3 DNA sequence: TGCGCCAGCAGAGATTGGATGACTAGCGGAGTCACAGATACGCAGTATTTT. This gives the protein CASRDWMTSGVTDTQYF. Combining the CDR3 with reference TRBV5-1 and TRBJ2-3 gives the whole variable domain KAGVTQTPRYLIKTRGQQVTLSCSPISGHRSVSWYQQTPGQGLQFLFEYFSETQRNKGNFPGRFSGRQFSNSRSEMNVSTLELGDSALYLCASRDWMTSGVTDTQYFGPGTRLTVL.

The chain links TRBV5-1 to TRBJ2-3, with 8 bases aligning to TRBD1. Germline trimming cut 1 base from V and 0 bases from J; bases unmatched to any gene: 4. The CDR3 sequence is 16 residues long. From germline, CDR1 is SGHRS and CDR2 YFSETQ. CDR3 coding DNA: TGCGCCAGCAGCTTGTGGGACAGGCTCAGCACAGATACGCAGTATTTT. It encodes CASSLWDRLSTDTQYF.

This sequence joins TRBV4-3 and TRBJ1-4; a possible D gene is TRBD1 (5 bases). This CDR3 comprises 16 residues. The V end lost 0 bases, the J end lost 8 bases, and 16 bases lay between the germline ends. Germline assignment: CDR1 LGHNA and CDR2 YSLEER. The CDR3 DNA reads TGCGCCAGCAGCCAAGATGGGGGGGTCTGGCGCGAAAAACTGTTTTTT. This encodes CASSQDGGVWREKLFF.

The rearrangement uses TRBV13 and TRBJ2-6; 7 bases agree with TRBD1. Germline lookup yields CDR1 PRHDT and CDR2 FYEKMQ (reference sequence). The length of the CDR3 is 17 residues. The J segment lost 2 bases and the V segment lost 0 bases, leaving 4 bases of the junction unmatched. The CDR3, as DNA: TGTGCCAGCAGCTTAGGCCGAAGGGGGCCTGGGGCCAACGTCCTGACTTTC. This gives the protein CASSLGRRGPGANVLTF.

The J gene is TRBJ2-7, the V gene TRBV2, with 11 bases matching TRBD1. Germline V CDR1 and CDR2: SNHLY, FYNNEI. The CDR3 runs 15 residues. V lost 4 bases to trimming and J lost 2 bases; unmatched junction nucleotides: 4. The CDR3 protein is CASSVGGQGAYEQYF. The CDR3 bases are TGTGCCAGCAGTGTGGGGGGACAGGGGGCCTACGAGCAGTACTTC.

This clone was seen just once. The V and J genes are TRBV6-6 and TRBJ2-2; tentative D call: TRBD1 (6 bases). The CDR3 sequence is 15 residues long. V lost 4 bases and J lost 2, with 11 bases in between. CDR1 and CDR2 from the germline V gene are MNHNY and SVGAGI (reference sequence). DNA of the CDR3: TGTGCCAGCAGTTTGGGGGCACGAAACACCGGGGAGCTGTTTTTT. As protein: CASSLGARNTGELFF.

The chain recombines TRBV9 with TRBJ2-1, with D maybe TRBD2 (5 bases). The CDR3 is 15 residues long. Germline loops: CDR1 SGDLS, CDR2 YYNGEE. With 4 bases removed from V and 6 bases from J, the gap between germline ends came to 17 bases. CDR3 sequence (DNA): TGTGCCAGCAGCCGCCTTTCCGGGGTGGGCAATGAGCAGTTCTTC. It codes for CASSRLSGVGNEQFF.

This chain joins TRBV6-6 and TRBJ2-5; D possibly corresponds to TRBD1 (6 bases). V lost 7 bases, J lost 5 bases, and 20 bases lay in between. Germline lookup yields CDR1 MNHNY and CDR2 SVGAGI (reference sequence). This CDR3 spans 15 amino acids. CDR3 sequence reads: CASTITGTSHETQYF. The CDR3, as DNA: TGTGCCAGCACTATCACCGGGACAAGCCACGAGACCCAGTACTTC.

The CDR3 coding sequence is TGTGCCAGCAGCTCACAGGGGGCGTACGAAGCTTTCTTT. Translation: CASSSQGAYEAFF. The chain uses TRBV7-3 and TRBJ1-1, with 9 bases that match TRBD1. J gave up 8 bases and V 4 bases, and 5 bases lay outside the gene matches. The CDR3 runs to 13 residues. Germline V gene sequence: CDR1 SGHTA, CDR2 FQGTGA.

Only one count was recorded for this clone. The CDR3 sequence is CASSPTSGKGVTQYF. In DNA, the CDR3 is TGTGCCAGCAGCCCGACTAGCGGGAAGGGGGTTACGCAGTATTTT. The chain combines TRBV11-2 with TRBJ2-3; the match to TRBD2 covers 11 bases. Germline assignment: CDR1 SGHAT and CDR2 FQNNGV. The CDR3 has 15 amino acids. After removal of 5 bases from V and 8 bases from J, the junction contained 9 bases not matched to a gene.